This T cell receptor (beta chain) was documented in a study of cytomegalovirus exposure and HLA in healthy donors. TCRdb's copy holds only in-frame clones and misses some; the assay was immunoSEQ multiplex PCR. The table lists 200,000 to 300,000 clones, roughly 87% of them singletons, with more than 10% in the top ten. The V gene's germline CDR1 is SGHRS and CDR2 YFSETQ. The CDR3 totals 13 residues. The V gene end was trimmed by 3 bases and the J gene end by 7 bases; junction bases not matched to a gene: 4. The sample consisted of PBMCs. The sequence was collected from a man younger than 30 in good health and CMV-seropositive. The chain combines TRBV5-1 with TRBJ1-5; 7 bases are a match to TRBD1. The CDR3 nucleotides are TGCGCCAGCAGCTGGGGGACAGACCAGCCCCAGCATTTT. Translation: CASSWGTDQPQHF.